This is a list of T cell receptor beta chains from one sample in a study of Graves' ophthalmopathy and Graves' hyperthyroidism. TCRdb independently ran MiXCR on the multiplex PCR reads; one entry per CDR3 protein. The sample has about 500,000 distinct CDR3 sequences; roughly 40% are singletons. The specimen was peripheral blood or thyroid tissue (not recorded which). The receptors come from an adult man with Graves' hyperthyroidism. Each CDR3 is given with its conserved first and last residue. The D gene is left open where the match is weak. Some rows have no size entry. The others give once, few or many, or a class for an expanded clone.

>TRBD1|TRBJ2-7|TRBV29-1|once
TGCAGCGGACTGGGACAGGGAATCTACGAGCAGTACTTC
CSGLGQGIYEQYF
>NA|TRBJ1-5|TRBV29-1|NA
TGCAGCGTTGACGGTGGGAGCAAATCCTACGAGCATTTT
CSVDGGSKSYEHF
>NA|TRBJ1-2|TRBV7-3|NA
TGTGCCAGCAGCCAAGAAACAGGCGGCTACACCTTC
CASSQETGGYTF
>NA|TRBJ1-6|TRBV27|NA
TGTGCCAGCAGTGGCGCAACAGATCGATCACCCCTCCACTTT
CASSGATDRSPLHF
>NA|TRBJ1-2|TRBV9|many
TGTGCCAGCAGCCCCCAATCGTCGGTGACAACCGGGAGGAAACACTATGGCTACACCTTC
CASSPQSSVTTGRKHYGYTF
>NA|TRBJ1-2|TRBV7-8|few
TGTGCCAGCAGCAATCCGGGAGGAGGCTACACCTTC
CASSNPGGGYTF
>TRBD2|TRBJ2-7|TRBV7-9|many
TGTGCCAGCAGCTTAGGAGCGGGAGATCTCTACGAGCAGTACTTC
CASSLGAGDLYEQYF
>NA|TRBJ2-7|TRBV2|NA
TGTGCCAGCAGCTTAGGGTCTCGCGGGCCCTTC
CASSLGSRGPF
>NA|TRBJ1-2|TRBV14|many
TGTGCCAGCAGCCAAGCCCCGGGCTATGGCTACACCTTC
CASSQAPGYGYTF
>NA|TRBJ1-1|TRBV25-1|many
TGTGCCAGCAGTGAATGGCGGACAAACGCTGAAGCTTTCTTT
CASSEWRTNAEAFF
>TRBD1|TRBJ1-5|TRBV2|many
TGTGCCAGCAGTGGGTCGGACAGGGGCAATCAGCCCCAGCATTTT
CASSGSDRGNQPQHF
>NA|TRBJ1-2|TRBV12-3/TRBV12-4|many
TGTGCCAGCAAAAGCACGGTAGTGAACTATGGCTACACCTTC
CASKSTVVNYGYTF
>NA|TRBJ1-4|TRBV28|many
NA
CASSSSGDATKKLFF
>TRBD1|TRBJ2-5|TRBV5-1|few
TGCGCCAGCAGCCTTGAGAGGACAGGTAGTACTGGGACCCAGTACTTC
CASSLERTGSTGTQYF
>TRBD1|TRBJ1-5|TRBV10-2|once
TGCGCCAGAACCGGGACAGGAAATCAGCCCCAGCATTTT
CARTGTGNQPQHF
>TRBD1|TRBJ1-5|TRBV27|NA
TGTGCCAGCAGTTCCGCCACGACAGGGTACAGCAATCAGCCCCAGCATTTT
CASSSATTGYSNQPQHF
>TRBD1|TRBJ1-2|TRBV29-1|NA
TGCAGCGTTTACCCGGGACAGGGAATATACTATGGCTACACCTTC
CSVYPGQGIYYGYTF
>NA|TRBJ2-7|TRBV6-1|many
TGTGCCGGAGGAAAACAGGCGTCCTACGAGCAGTACTTC
CAGGKQASYEQYF
>NA|TRBJ2-7|TRBV29-1|many
TGCAGCGTTGAAACAGACAGGTACTCCTACGAGCAGTACTTC
CSVETDRYSYEQYF
>NA|TRBJ1-1|TRBV12-3/TRBV12-4|NA
TGTGCCAGCAGTTTAGATGGATTAGCGAACCAGAACACTGAAGCTTTCTTT
CASSLDGLANQNTEAFF
>NA|TRBJ2-7|TRBV9|NA
TGTGCCAGCAGCGTAGTAACGGCAGGGAGGACCTACGAGCAGTACTTC
CASSVVTAGRTYEQYF
>TRBD1|TRBJ2-7|TRBV28|NA
TGTGCCAGCACCTCCCCGGGACAGGGCGTCTACGAGCAGTACTTC
CASTSPGQGVYEQYF
>NA|TRBJ1-2|TRBV2|many
TGTGCCAGCATGCGGGGTTCAGAGGCCTTC
CASMRGSEAF
>NA|TRBJ1-5|TRBV19|NA
TGTGCCAGTAGTATAGTGCCGACGGCTACGGGACAGCCCCAGCATTTT
CASSIVPTATGQPQHF
>NA|TRBJ1-6|TRBV11-2|many
TGTGCCAGCAGCTTAGATCGCCCAGGGAGCAATTCACCCCTCCACTTT
CASSLDRPGSNSPLHF
>TRBD1|TRBJ2-7|TRBV12-3/TRBV12-4|many
TGTGCCAGCAGTTTGACCGGGACAGGTTCCTACGAGCAGTACTTC
CASSLTGTGSYEQYF
>TRBD1|TRBJ1-6|TRBV19|NA
TGTGCCAGTAGTAACCCGGGACAGGGTGGCTCACCCCTCCACTTT
CASSNPGQGGSPLHF
>NA|TRBJ1-2|TRBV29-1|NA
TGCAGCGTTGACGGGAGAGGAAACTATGGCTACACCTTC
CSVDGRGNYGYTF
>NA|TRBJ1-2|TRBV29-1|many
TGCAGCGTAGATACAGGGATCTTTGGCTACACCTTC
CSVDTGIFGYTF
>TRBD1|TRBJ1-1|TRBV5-1|many
TGCGCCAGCAGGGAGGTGCAGGGGGTGGTTGGCACTGAAGCTTTCTTT
CASREVQGVVGTEAFF
>TRBD2|TRBJ2-5|TRBV6-5|many
TGTGCCAGCAGTTCCCTAGCGGGGGGCCAAGAGACCCAGTACTTC
CASSSLAGGQETQYF
>TRBD1|TRBJ2-6|TRBV19|many
TGTGCCAGTAAAGGGGGCCCTGGGGCCAACGTCCTGACTTTC
CASKGGPGANVLTF
>NA|TRBJ2-5|TRBV5-1|NA
TGCGCCAGCAGCGTTTATCCGGGGGTAGAGACCCAGTACTTC
CASSVYPGVETQYF
>TRBD2|TRBJ2-7|TRBV20-1|NA
TGCAGTGGGGGGACTAGTGTTTGGGAGCAGTACTTC
CSGGTSVWEQYF
>TRBD1|TRBJ2-7|TRBV7-9|NA
TGTGCCAGCAGCTTCCGGGACAGGGTTAACCACGAGCAGTACTTC
CASSFRDRVNHEQYF
>NA|TRBJ1-1|TRBV12-3/TRBV12-4|many
TGTGCCAGCAGTTTAAGTGGCCTATCTGAAGCTTTCTTT
CASSLSGLSEAFF
>NA|TRBJ2-5|TRBV7-2|NA
TGTGCCAGCAGCTTGTCCGAGGGTAAAGAGACCCAGTACTTC
CASSLSEGKETQYF
>NA|TRBJ1-4|TRBV12-3/TRBV12-4|NA
TGTGCCAGCAACGGGGGGCAGCCTAATGAAAAACTGTTTTTT
CASNGGQPNEKLFF
>NA|TRBJ2-7|TRBV10-1|few
TGCGCCAGCAGTGGATCCCCGCCGGGGGAGCAGTACTTC
CASSGSPPGEQYF
>NA|TRBJ2-7|TRBV7-2|NA
TGTGCCAGCAGCTTAGGGATTGAGCAGCACTTC
CASSLGIEQHF
>NA|TRBJ1-6|TRBV7-8|few
TGTGCCAGCAGCTTGCAGGGTAGTAATAATTCACCCCTCCACTTT
CASSLQGSNNSPLHF
>TRBD2|TRBJ2-2|TRBV7-9|many
TGTGCCAGCAGCTTACCAGCGGGAGGTGGCACCGGGGAGCTGTTTTTT
CASSLPAGGGTGELFF
>NA|TRBJ1-4|TRBV2|NA
TGTGCCAGCAGTTTAAGGCGGTACTTTACTCTCAATGAAAAACTGTTTTTT
CASSLRRYFTLNEKLFF
>TRBD1|TRBJ1-5|TRBV20-1|NA
TGCAGTGCTAGAGACCGGGACAGGGGCCCCCTCACTCAGCCCCAGCATTTT
CSARDRDRGPLTQPQHF
>NA|TRBJ1-4|TRBV10-3|once
TGTGCCAGCAGTGTTCTAAACTATGGCTACACAGGAGAAAAACTGCTTTTT
CASSVLNYGYTGEKLLF
>NA|TRBJ2-7|TRBV3-1|many
TGTGCCAGCAGCCTCACAGGGAGGTACGAGCAGTACTTC
CASSLTGRYEQYF
>NA|TRBJ1-4|TRBV29-1|many
TGCAGCGCCCAACAGAGGTCTAATGAAAAACTGTTTTTT
CSAQQRSNEKLFF
>TRBD1|TRBJ1-1|TRBV11-1|few
TGTGCCAGCAGCCCCCGGGACAGGGGCATGAACACTGAAGCTTTCTTT
CASSPRDRGMNTEAFF
>NA|TRBJ1-1|TRBV7-9|many
TGTGCCAGCAGCTTTCCCGACAGGACTAATGAAGCTTTCTTT
CASSFPDRTNEAFF
>TRBD1|TRBJ1-3|TRBV18|NA
TGTGCCAGCTCACCACCGGGACAGGCCTTCGGAAACACCATATATTTT
CASSPPGQAFGNTIYF
>TRBD1|TRBJ2-7|TRBV7-9|NA
TGTGCCAGCAGCTCACGGACAGGGGACGAGCAGTACTTC
CASSSRTGDEQYF
>NA|TRBJ1-1|TRBV5-1|NA
TGCGCCAGCCGAAGAGACCCGGGGCGGACTGAAGCTTTCTTT
CASRRDPGRTEAFF
>NA|TRBJ1-2|TRBV24-1|many
TGTGCCACCAGCTCCGCGGCTAACTATGGCTACACCTTC
CATSSAANYGYTF
>NA|TRBJ2-2|TRBV10-1|NA
TGCGCCAGCAGGGACGAAAACACCGGGGAGCTGTTTTTT
CASRDENTGELFF
>TRBD2|TRBJ2-7|TRBV2|many
TGTGCCAGCAGTGAAAGCGGGACTACCTACGAGCAGTACTTC
CASSESGTTYEQYF